This T cell receptor beta chain is from a study of T cells in Graves' hyperthyroidism and ophthalmopathy (dated by TCRdb to between 2019 and 2020). Concerning the study at large: Peripheral blood was sampled at the time of initial diagnosis, prior to any treatment. Prospective prediction of ophthalmopathy was tested in an independent validation cohort of 18 to 20 hyperthyroidism patients and 17 patients who later progressed to ophthalmopathy. TCR Vbeta CDR3 sequencing of 120 to 150 peripheral blood samples (under 45 ophthalmopathy, 75 hyperthyroidism and roughly 17 progressor patients) is reported in the paper. Once sampling was done, hyperthyroidism patients were given methimazole at a starting dose of 30 mg daily, whereas ophthalmopathy patients were given high-dose intravenous methylprednisolone. The roughly 100 discovery patients were randomly divided into training and test sets at a 7:3 ratio. The study also compared thyroid tissue and blood T-cell repertoires from several Graves' hyperthyroidism patients. TCR V-J signatures able to tell the groups apart were searched for in a discovery cohort of approximately 95 patients, of whom more than 40 had Graves' ophthalmopathy and about 60 had stable Graves' hyperthyroidism.

Including the terminal cysteine and phenylalanine, the CDR3 comprises 11 residues. The read is trimmed to its CDR3 DNA, 33 bases read in frame from base 1. V is cut by 7 bases and J by 3 bases, and the space between the germline ends is 10 bases. Per the germline V gene, SQVTM is the CDR1 and ANQGSEA is the CDR2. The study at large found these results: In validation, the model predicted progression to ophthalmopathy with around 71% sensitivity and about 73% specificity, a median of approximately 6.7 months before onset. Sample size was not statistically predetermined, and investigators were not blinded to group allocation. In cross-validation, a model built on a 13 V-J signature told ophthalmopathy apart from stable hyperthyroidism with under 90% sensitivity and approximately 81% specificity, and in testing the same model reached 80%/75%. Blood samples also contained most of the expanded thyroid clonotypes (frequency above 0.001), which suggests that blood repertoires may reflect thyroid immune responses.

Stable Graves' hyperthyroidism was defined as no progression to ophthalmopathy during 18 months of follow-up. Hyperthyroidism patients were newly diagnosed, had a disease duration of under 2 months, and were aged 18 to 65 years. Exclusion was applied to patients with uncontrolled infections, other autoimmune diseases, pregnancy or lactation. Diagnoses relied on clinical symptoms, serum thyroxine and TRAb, thyroid ultrasound and orbital computed tomography. PBMCs were separated from roughly 10 ml of fresh peripheral blood using Ficoll-Paque density gradient centrifugation. Trizol reagent was used to extract total RNA, and RNA quality was then checked on an Agilent 2100 Bioanalyzer. The TCR beta CDR3 regions were amplified from the RNA transcripts. The first round of RT-PCR for the TCR CDR3 was performed with the HTBI primer set and the Qiagen OneStep RT-PCR kit. Libraries were constructed in a second round of multiplex PCR, after which size selection and purification were carried out. Libraries were sequenced paired-end with 100 bp reads on an Illumina HiSeq2000. On the authors' methods: SOAPnuke was used to process the raw data, throwing out any read that contained adapters or uncalled bases, had a mean Phred below 15, or lacked an exact constant-primer or identifier match. High-quality paired reads were merged using COPE v1.2.5, and each unique nucleotide sequence was defined as a clonotype. MiTCR v1.1 was used to align clonotypes to the IMGT TRBV, TRBD and TRBJ reference segments. Only V-J combinations with frequency above 0.0001, covering 99% to 99.2% of repertoires, were analysed. A TCS score was defined as the ratio of F50 (clonal expansion) to E x V (chaos), with BLOSUM62-based TCRdist applied between CDR3 peptides within each V-J. Welch's t-statistics and random forest reduced roughly 500 V-J features to 10 to 15, which were used in a naive Bayes classifier (R e1071). The similarity between thyroid and blood repertoires was quantified using the Morisita-Horn index. TCRdb itself trimmed the public reads at Q25 with fastp, ran MiXCR and retained productive beta chains. Each entry is one CDR3 protein sequence, shown with its most common DNA and genes. What appears here as the V and J calls and clone size reflects TCRdb's work, not the paper's. This sample has hundreds of thousands of distinct CDR3 sequences in its table, and around 38% of those were observed once. The ten largest make up around 10% of the sample.

Comment on this clonotype: It lacks a known antigen. The sample holds no much larger clone one base away, and base qualities are not on file.

The rearranged chain carries TRBV29-1 and TRBJ2-7; perhaps TRBD2 is the D gene, with 7 bases matching. This clonotype was sampled from a man between 18 and 35 years old with Graves' hyperthyroidism. Sample: blood. The DNA sequence is given as TGCAGCGGGGGGGGCGGCTACGAGCAGTACTTC. Its coded protein is CSGGGGYEQYF.